These 15 T cell receptor beta chains came from one sample sequenced in a study of vaccination and CD4 T cells after COVID-19. The treatment: approximately nine-day PBMC culture with coronavirus spike peptide pools or control peptides (ViraFEST assay). The antigens of these receptors remain unknown. An Oncomine TCR Beta short-read assay was used to sequence the DNA from cultured CD4+ T cells. TCRdb recomputed calls from the PCR reads with MiXCR, one row per CDR3 protein. Of approximately 18,000 distinct CDR3 sequences listed, around 45% were seen once; the top ten hold approximately 2.9%. This specimen consisted of CD4+ T cells from blood, cultured in vitro, obtained after SARS-CoV-2 vaccination. These receptors were collected from a human donor who had recovered from COVID-19.

The CDR3: CASSRRDAPAGANVLTF. The CDR3 coding sequence is TGTGCCAGCAGTCGCAGGGACGCACCGGCTGGGGCCAACGTCCTGACTTTC. J is TRBJ2-6 and V is TRBV6-1; the D call may be TRBD1 or TRBD2 (5 bases each). The CDR3 contains 17 residues. The V gene's germline CDR1 is MNHNS and CDR2 SASEGT. Trimming left V 5 bases short and J 2 bases short, with 16 bases between.

The chain joins TRBV27 to TRBJ1-1; D is possibly TRBD1 (6 bases). Germline loops: CDR1 MNHEY, CDR2 SMNVEV (reference sequence). The germline V and J ends were trimmed by 0 bases and 5 bases, with 13 bases remaining between them. The CDR3 covers 15 residues. CDR3 sequence reads: CASSLSVTGRTEAFF. Written as DNA, the CDR3 is TGTGCCAGCAGTTTATCGGTAACAGGGCGGACTGAAGCTTTCTTT.

V and J are TRBV4-1 and TRBJ1-5; 9 bases line up with TRBD1. V shed 3 bases, J shed 4 bases, and the junction held 1 base outside the gene matches. The V gene's germline CDR1 is MGHRA and CDR2 YSYEKL. The CDR3 consists of 14 residues. Here the CDR3 reads CASSQGTGNQPQHF. In DNA, the CDR3 is TGCGCCAGCAGCCAGGGGACAGGGAATCAGCCCCAGCATTTT.

In DNA form, the CDR3 reads TGTGCCAGCAGCGGGACGGTAGCTAACTATGGCTACACCTTC. This sequence encodes CASSGTVANYGYTF. This chain uses TRBV7-9 with TRBJ1-2; tentatively, D is TRBD1 (5 bases). CDR1 SEHNR and CDR2 FQNEAQ come from the germline V gene (reference sequence). Trimming removed 5 bases at V and 0 bases at J, with 10 bases between. The CDR3 length is 14 residues.

The chain uses TRBV6-2 or TRBV6-3 and TRBJ1-5; tentatively, D is TRBD1 (6 bases). V was trimmed by 5 bases and J by 5 bases, leaving 16 bases between them. Germline-derived CDR1 and CDR2 are MNHEY and SVGEGT. The CDR3 contains 15 residues. The CDR3 is CASSPRQVIHQPQHF. CDR3 DNA sequence: TGTGCCAGCAGTCCACGACAGGTTATTCATCAGCCCCAGCATTTT.

This clonotype showed up just a few times. The chain carries TRBV6-1 and TRBJ1-2, with D possibly TRBD1 on 6 matching bases. In germline, CDR1 is MNHNS, CDR2 SASEGT. CDR3 size: 15 residues. Trimming cost V 6 bases and J 7 bases, with 21 bases left between them. The CDR3 sequence: CASSQMRGVLGGYTF. The CDR3 nucleotides read TGTGCCAGCAGCCAAATGAGGGGGGTCCTCGGTGGCTACACCTTC.

V gene TRBV4-1 combines with J gene TRBJ1-2; 7 positions match TRBD1. After removal of 2 bases from V and 4 bases from J, the junction contained 7 bases not matched to a gene. The CDR3 has 15 amino acids. From germline, CDR1 is MGHRA and CDR2 YSYEKL. CDR3: CASSQNRDSSYGYTF. The CDR3 DNA sequence: TGCGCCAGCAGCCAAAACCGGGACAGTAGCTATGGCTACACCTTC.

The chain links TRBV20-1 to TRBJ1-2; possible D gene TRBD1, 5 bases. V lost 5 bases and J 4 bases, leaving 14 bases between the germline ends. Germline loops: CDR1 DFQATT, CDR2 SNEGSKA (reference sequence). This CDR3 has 13 amino acids. The CDR3, as DNA: TGCAGTGCTTGGAGACGGGACTCCTATGGCTACACCTTC. Protein product: CSAWRRDSYGYTF.

Only a few counts were recorded for this clonotype. The J gene is TRBJ2-7, the V gene TRBV10-3, with no clear D. The CDR3 contains 14 residues. Trimming removed 4 bases from V and 6 bases from J, with 16 bases in between. Germline lookup yields CDR1 ENHRY and CDR2 SYGVKD. CDR3 sequence (DNA): TGTGCCATCAGTGTATCCCCTAACGATGTCGAGCAGTACTTC. Protein sequence: CAISVSPNDVEQYF.

This rearrangement joins TRBV9 to TRBJ2-5, with 8 bases that match TRBD1. Germline loops: CDR1 SGDLS, CDR2 YYNGEE. J was trimmed by 4 bases and V by 3 bases; bases with no gene match: 14. The CDR3 contains 17 residues. CDR3 region: CASSAVPGQVGRETQYF. The CDR3 DNA is TGTGCCAGCAGCGCCGTACCGGGACAGGTAGGAAGAGAGACCCAGTACTTC.

This chain uses TRBV6-2 or TRBV6-3 with TRBJ2-3, with D unresolved. Germline CDR1 MNHEY, CDR2 SVGEGT. The CDR3 has 14 amino acids. The V gene lost 2 bases and the J gene lost 3 bases, with 9 bases spanning the gap. The CDR3 region is CASSYDRVTDTQYF. The CDR3 DNA is TGTGCCAGCAGTTACGATAGAGTAACAGATACGCAGTATTTT.

This clonotype turned up a few times. The chain is built from TRBV6-5 and TRBJ1-1, with a possible D match to TRBD1 (5 bases). The ends were cut back, 2 bases at V and 5 bases at J, with 15 bases in the middle. This CDR3 contains 15 residues. Germline V CDR1 and CDR2: MNHEY, SVGAGI. CDR3 amino acids: CASSYAGRAGTEAFF. The CDR3 DNA reads TGTGCCAGCAGTTACGCAGGCCGGGCAGGGACTGAAGCTTTCTTT.

The chain is built from TRBV19 and TRBJ2-1; tentatively, D is TRBD1 or TRBD2 (5 bases each). CDR1 is LNHDA, CDR2 SQIVND, per germline (reference sequence). The CDR3 is made up of 13 amino acids. Trimming took 6 bases from V and 7 from J, leaving 13 bases between them. CDR3 in amino acids: CASSGTHRNEQFF. CDR3 in DNA: TGTGCCAGTAGCGGGACGCATAGGAATGAGCAGTTCTTC.

The chain is built from TRBV19 and TRBJ1-5, with D unclear. This CDR3 has 13 residues. CDR1 LNHDA and CDR2 SQIVND come from the germline V gene (reference sequence). The V end lost 7 bases, the J end lost 6 bases, and 13 bases lay between the germline ends. The CDR3 DNA sequence: TGTGCCAGTAATCCCGGGTTTGGTCAGCCCCAGCATTTT. Residues: CASNPGFGQPQHF.

This clonotype was seen only a few times. CDR3 in amino acids: CASSFEGNQPQHF. CDR3 DNA sequence: TGTGCCAGCAGCTTTGAAGGCAATCAGCCCCAGCATTTT. The V and J genes are TRBV7-9 and TRBJ1-5, with D unclear. CDR1 SEHNR and CDR2 FQNEAQ come from the germline V gene (reference sequence). The ends were cut back, 3 bases at V and 2 bases at J, with 5 bases in the middle. The CDR3 spans 13 residues. The entire variable domain, with the rest obtained from reference TRBV7-9 and TRBJ1-5, is as follows: DTGVSQNPRHKITKRGQNVTFRCDPISEHNRLYWYRQTLGQGPEFLTYFQNEAQLEKSRLLSDRFSAERPKGSFSTLEIQRTEQGDSAMYLCASSFEGNQPQHFGDGTRLSIL.